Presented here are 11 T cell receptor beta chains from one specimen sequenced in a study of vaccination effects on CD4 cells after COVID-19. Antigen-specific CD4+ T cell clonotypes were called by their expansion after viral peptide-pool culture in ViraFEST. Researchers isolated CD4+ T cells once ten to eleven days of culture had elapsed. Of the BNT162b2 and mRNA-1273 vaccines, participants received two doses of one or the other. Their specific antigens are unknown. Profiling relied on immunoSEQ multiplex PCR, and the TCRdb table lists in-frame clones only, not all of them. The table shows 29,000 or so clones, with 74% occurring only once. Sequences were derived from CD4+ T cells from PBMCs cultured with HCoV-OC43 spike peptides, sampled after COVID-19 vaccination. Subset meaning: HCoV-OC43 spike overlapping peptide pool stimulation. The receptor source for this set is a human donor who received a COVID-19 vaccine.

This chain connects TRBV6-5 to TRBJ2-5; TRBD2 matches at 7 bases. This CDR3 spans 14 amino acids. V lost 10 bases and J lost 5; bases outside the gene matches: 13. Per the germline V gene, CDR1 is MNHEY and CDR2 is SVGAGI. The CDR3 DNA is TGTGCCACCCTGACCGGGACTATCGCGGAGACCCAGTACTTC. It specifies CATLTGTIAETQYF.

The CDR3 sequence is CASREGSGAFF. CDR3 sequence (DNA): TGTGCCAGCAGAGAAGGGAGTGGGGCTTTCTTT. The gene calls are TRBV12-3 or TRBV12-4 and TRBJ1-1; no firm D call. V shed 6 bases and J shed 11 bases, with 13 bases lying between them. CDR3 length: 11 residues.

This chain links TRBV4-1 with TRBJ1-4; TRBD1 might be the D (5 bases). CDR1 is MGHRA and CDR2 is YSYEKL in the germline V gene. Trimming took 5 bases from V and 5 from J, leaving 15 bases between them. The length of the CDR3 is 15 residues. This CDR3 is CASSGSGTLNEKLFF. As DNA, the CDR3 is TGCGCCAGCAGCGGGTCCGGGACCCTAAATGAAAAACTGTTTTTT.

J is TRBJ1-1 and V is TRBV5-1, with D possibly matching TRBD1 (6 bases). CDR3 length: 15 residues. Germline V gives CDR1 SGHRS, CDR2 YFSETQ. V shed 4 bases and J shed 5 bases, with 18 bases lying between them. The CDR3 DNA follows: TGCGCCAGCAGCCCCGGCTCGGGGGCGGGAACTGAAGCTTTCTTT. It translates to CASSPGSGAGTEAFF.

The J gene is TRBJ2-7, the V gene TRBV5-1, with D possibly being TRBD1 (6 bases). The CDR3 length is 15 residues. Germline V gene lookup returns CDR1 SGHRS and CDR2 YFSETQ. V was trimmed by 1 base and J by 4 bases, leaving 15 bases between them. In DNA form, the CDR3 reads TGCGCCAGCAGCTTGACGGGACAAGCCAATTACGAGCAGTACTTC. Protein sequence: CASSLTGQANYEQYF. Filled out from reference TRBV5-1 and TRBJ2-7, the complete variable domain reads KAGVTQTPRYLIKTRGQQVTLSCSPISGHRSVSWYQQTPGQGLQFLFEYFSETQRNKGNFPGRFSGRQFSNSRSEMNVSTLELGDSALYLCASSLTGQANYEQYFGPGTRLTVT.

The CDR3 coding sequence is TGTGCCTGGAGTGTACTAAGCGGGACCGGGGAAGAGACCCAGTACTTC. Protein product: CAWSVLSGTGEETQYF. The V and J genes are TRBV30 and TRBJ2-5; 7 nucleotides agree with TRBD2. Unmatched junction bases numbered 10, after V lost 0 bases and J lost 3 bases. Germline V gene data show CDR1 as GTSNPN and CDR2 as SVGIG (reference sequence). The CDR3 length is 16 residues.

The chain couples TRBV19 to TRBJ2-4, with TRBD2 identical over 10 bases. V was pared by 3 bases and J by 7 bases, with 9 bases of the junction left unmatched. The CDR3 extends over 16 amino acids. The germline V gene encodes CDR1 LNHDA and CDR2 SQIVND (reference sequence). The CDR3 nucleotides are TGTGCCAGTAGTATGGAACTAGCGGGGCTACTTAACATTCAGTACTTC. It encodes CASSMELAGLLNIQYF.

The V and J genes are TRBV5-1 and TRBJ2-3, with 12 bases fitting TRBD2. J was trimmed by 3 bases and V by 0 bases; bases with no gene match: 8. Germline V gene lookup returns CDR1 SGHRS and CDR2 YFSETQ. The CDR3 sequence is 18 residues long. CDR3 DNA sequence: TGCGCCAGCAGCTTGGCCCCTAGCGGGGGGGCAGGTACAGATACGCAGTATTTT. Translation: CASSLAPSGGAGTDTQYF.

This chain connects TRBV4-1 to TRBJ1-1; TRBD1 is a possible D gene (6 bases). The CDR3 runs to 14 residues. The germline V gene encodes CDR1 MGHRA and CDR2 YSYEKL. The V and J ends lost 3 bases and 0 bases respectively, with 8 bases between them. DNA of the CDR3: TGCGCCAGCAGCCAGGGACACCTGAACACTGAAGCTTTCTTT. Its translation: CASSQGHLNTEAFF.

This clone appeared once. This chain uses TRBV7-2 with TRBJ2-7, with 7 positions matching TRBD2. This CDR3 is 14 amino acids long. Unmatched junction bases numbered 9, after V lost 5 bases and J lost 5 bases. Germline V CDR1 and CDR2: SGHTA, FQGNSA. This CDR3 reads CASSPWGGWDEQYF. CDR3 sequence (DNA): TGTGCCAGCAGCCCATGGGGGGGTTGGGACGAGCAGTACTTC. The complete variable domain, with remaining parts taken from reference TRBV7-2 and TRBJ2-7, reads GAGVSQSPSNKVTEKGKDVELRCDPISGHTALYWYRQSLGQGLEFLIYFQGNSAPDKSGLPSDRFSAERTGGSVSTLTIQRTQQEDSAVYLCASSPWGGWDEQYFGPGTRLTVT.

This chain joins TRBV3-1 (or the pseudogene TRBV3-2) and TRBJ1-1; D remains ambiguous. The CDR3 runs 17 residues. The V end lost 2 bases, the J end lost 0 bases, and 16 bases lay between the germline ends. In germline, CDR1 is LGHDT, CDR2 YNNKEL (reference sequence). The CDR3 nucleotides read TGTGCCAGCAGCCAAATTTATGGCACTGGGATGAACACTGAAGCTTTCTTT. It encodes CASSQIYGTGMNTEAFF.